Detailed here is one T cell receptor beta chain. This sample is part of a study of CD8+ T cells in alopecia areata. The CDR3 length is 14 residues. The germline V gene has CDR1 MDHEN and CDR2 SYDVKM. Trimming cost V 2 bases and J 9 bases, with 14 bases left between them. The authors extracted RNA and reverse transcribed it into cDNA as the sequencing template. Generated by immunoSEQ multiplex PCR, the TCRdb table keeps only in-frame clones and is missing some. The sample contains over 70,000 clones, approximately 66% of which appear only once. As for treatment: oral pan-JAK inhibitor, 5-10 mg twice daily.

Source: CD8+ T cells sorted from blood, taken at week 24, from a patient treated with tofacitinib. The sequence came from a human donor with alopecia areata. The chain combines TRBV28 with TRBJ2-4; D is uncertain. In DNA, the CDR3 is TGTGCCAGCAGTTTACTAGGCGCGGCGAGCATTCAGTACTTC. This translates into CASSLLGAASIQYF.